The 8 T cell receptor beta chains below were found in one sample sequenced in a study of shared T cell receptors in the human thymus. Profiled with immunoSEQ multiplex PCR; TCRdb holds only in-frame clones, not every one. The table includes about 610,000 clones, roughly 90% detected once. These data were also filed under a second study, of human thymus T cells.

The sample taken for sequencing was thymocytes. These receptors came from a boy under three years old with a congenital heart defect.

The gene calls are TRBV27 and TRBJ2-7, with 11 bases matching TRBD1. The V gene's germline CDR1 is MNHEY and CDR2 SMNVEV (reference sequence). J lost 2 bases, V lost 7 bases, and 13 bases had no gene match. The CDR3 contains 17 residues. The CDR3 sequence: CASTQSRPGQGAYEQYF. DNA of the CDR3: TGTGCCAGCACCCAGTCCCGACCGGGACAGGGGGCCTACGAGCAGTACTTC.

The chain has TRBV30 and TRBJ1-4; 7 nucleotides align to TRBD1. The V gene's germline CDR1 is GTSNPN and CDR2 SVGIG (reference sequence). The CDR3 spans 23 residues. Trimming took 3 bases from V and 2 from J; bases not matched to a gene: 30. In DNA, the CDR3 is TGTGCCTGGAGCTTTCGCCCCGCAACAGGGGAAAGGGAACCGGAGGACACTAATGAAAAACTGTTTTTT. Its protein is CAWSFRPATGEREPEDTNEKLFF. Using reference TRBV30 and TRBJ1-4 for the parts outside the CDR3, the full variable domain is SQTIHQWPATLVQPVGSPLSLECTVEGTSNPNLYWYRQAAGRGLQLLFYSVGIGQISSEVPQNLSASRPQDRQFILSSKKLLLSDSGFYLCAWSFRPATGEREPEDTNEKLFFGSGTQLSVL.

The chain has TRBV27 and TRBJ2-3; tentative D call: TRBD1 (6 bases). Germline V gene sequence: CDR1 MNHEY, CDR2 SMNVEV (reference sequence). The CDR3 is 15 residues long. V was trimmed by 2 bases and J by 0 bases, leaving 9 bases between them. The CDR3 here is CASSLGGSSTDTQYF. CDR3 bases: TGTGCCAGCAGTTTAGGGGGCTCTAGCACAGATACGCAGTATTTT.

Comments on this clone: The sample has other DNA sequences that encode this CDR3 too. The chain has TRBV27 and TRBJ1-1; no reliable D call. The CDR3 spans 13 residues. Germline V gene data show CDR1 as MNHEY and CDR2 as SMNVEV (reference sequence). Trimming shortened V by 2 bases and J by 2 bases, and 6 bases separated the two germline ends. The CDR3 protein is CASSLNSNTEAFF. Here the CDR3 DNA reads TGTGCCAGCAGTTTAAACAGCAACACTGAAGCTTTCTTT.

Only one count was recorded for this clone. CDR3 protein: CASPSPGSGANVLTF. In nucleotides, the CDR3 is TGTGCCTCGCCCTCCCCCGGGAGTGGGGCCAACGTCCTGACTTTC. V and J are TRBV30 and TRBJ2-6; possibly TRBD2 for D (6 bases). The CDR3 sequence is 15 residues long. The germline V and J ends were trimmed by 7 bases and 3 bases, with 16 bases remaining between them. CDR1 and CDR2 (germline): GTSNPN, SVGIG (reference sequence).

V gene TRBV6-1 combines with J gene TRBJ2-7; 13 bases are a match to TRBD2. This CDR3 comprises 15 residues. The V gene end was trimmed by 1 base and the J gene end by 9 bases; junction bases not matched to a gene: 6. Germline lookup yields CDR1 MNHNS and CDR2 SASEGT. The CDR3 reads CASSEGTSGSLGQYF. CDR3 nucleotide sequence: TGTGCCAGCAGTGAAGGGACTAGCGGGAGTTTAGGGCAGTACTTC.

This clone was seen just once. The rearrangement links TRBV9 to TRBJ2-7; 10 bases map to TRBD1. CDR1 SGDLS and CDR2 YYNGEE come from the germline V gene. V lost 5 bases, J lost 5 bases, and 7 bases stayed unmatched. The CDR3 covers 14 residues. In nucleotides, the CDR3 is TGTGCCAGCAGGGGACCGGGACAGGGGAACGAGCAGTACTTC. Translation gives CASRGPGQGNEQYF.

The chain combines TRBV10-3 with TRBJ2-3; D not resolved. Germline CDR1 ENHRY, CDR2 SYGVKD. Between the trimmed V and J ends, which lost 3 bases and 1 base, there was a span of 8 bases. The CDR3 is 14 amino acids. CDR3 sequence reads: CAISEGGGTDTQYF. CDR3 DNA: TGTGCCATCAGTGAAGGCGGCGGCACAGATACGCAGTATTTT.